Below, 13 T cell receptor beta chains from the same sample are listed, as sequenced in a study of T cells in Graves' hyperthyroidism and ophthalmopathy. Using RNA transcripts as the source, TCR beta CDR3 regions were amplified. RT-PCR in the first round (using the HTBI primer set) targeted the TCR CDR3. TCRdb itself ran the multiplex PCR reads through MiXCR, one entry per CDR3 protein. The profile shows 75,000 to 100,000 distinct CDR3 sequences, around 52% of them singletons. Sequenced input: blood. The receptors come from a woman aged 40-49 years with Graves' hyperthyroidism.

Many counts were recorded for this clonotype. Here the CDR3 reads CSARLPGLAGPGELFF. The CDR3 DNA sequence: TGCAGTGCTAGACTCCCGGGACTAGCAGGACCCGGGGAGCTGTTTTTT. The chain employs TRBV20-1 and TRBJ2-2, with 9 bases lining up with TRBD2. The V segment lost 2 bases and the J segment 6 bases; nucleotides outside the gene matches: 10. Germline CDR1 is DFQATT and CDR2 is SNEGSKA (reference sequence). The CDR3 loop spans 16 amino acids.

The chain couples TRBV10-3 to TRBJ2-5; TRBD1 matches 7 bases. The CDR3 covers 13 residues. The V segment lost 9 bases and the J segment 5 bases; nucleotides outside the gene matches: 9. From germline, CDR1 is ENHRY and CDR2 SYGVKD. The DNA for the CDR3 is TGTGCCATTCAAACAGGGGTAGGGGAGACCCAGTACTTC. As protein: CAIQTGVGETQYF.

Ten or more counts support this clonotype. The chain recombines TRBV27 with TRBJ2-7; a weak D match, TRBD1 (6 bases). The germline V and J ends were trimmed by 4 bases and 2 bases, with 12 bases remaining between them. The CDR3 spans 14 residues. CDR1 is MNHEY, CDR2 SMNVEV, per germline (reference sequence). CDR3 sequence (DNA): TGTGCCAGCAGTTCGACAGGATCGACCTACGAGCAGTACTTC. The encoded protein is CASSSTGSTYEQYF.

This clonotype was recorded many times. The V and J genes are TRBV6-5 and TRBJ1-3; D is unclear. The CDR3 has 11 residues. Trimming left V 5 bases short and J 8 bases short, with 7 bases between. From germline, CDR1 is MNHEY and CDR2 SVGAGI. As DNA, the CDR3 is TGTGCCAGCAGTGAATTTTACACCATATATTTT. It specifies CASSEFYTIYF.

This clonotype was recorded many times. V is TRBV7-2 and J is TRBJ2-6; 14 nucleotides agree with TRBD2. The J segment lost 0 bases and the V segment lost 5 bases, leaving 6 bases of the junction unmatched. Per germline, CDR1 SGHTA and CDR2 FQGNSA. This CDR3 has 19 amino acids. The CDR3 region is CASSLRTSGRPSGANVLTF. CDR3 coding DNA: TGTGCCAGCAGCCTCAGGACTAGCGGGAGGCCCTCTGGGGCCAACGTCCTGACTTTC.

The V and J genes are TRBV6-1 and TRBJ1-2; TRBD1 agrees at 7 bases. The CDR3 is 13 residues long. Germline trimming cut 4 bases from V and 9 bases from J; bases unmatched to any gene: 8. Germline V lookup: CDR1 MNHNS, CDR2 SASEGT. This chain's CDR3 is CASSVRDRDSYTF. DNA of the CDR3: TGTGCCAGCAGTGTTCGCGACAGGGATAGCTACACCTTC.

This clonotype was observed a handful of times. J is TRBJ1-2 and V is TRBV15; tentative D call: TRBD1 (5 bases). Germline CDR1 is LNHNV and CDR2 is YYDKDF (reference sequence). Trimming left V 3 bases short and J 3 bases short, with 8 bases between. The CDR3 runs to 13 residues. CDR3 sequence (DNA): TGTGCCACCAGCAGTGACAGCTACTATGGCTACACCTTC. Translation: CATSSDSYYGYTF. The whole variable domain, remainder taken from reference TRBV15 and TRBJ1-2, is DAMVIQNPRYQVTQFGKPVTLSCSQTLNHNVMYWYQQKSSQAPKLLFHYYDKDFNNEADTPDNFQSRRPNTSFCFLDIRSPGLGDTAMYLCATSSDSYYGYTFGSGTRLTVV.

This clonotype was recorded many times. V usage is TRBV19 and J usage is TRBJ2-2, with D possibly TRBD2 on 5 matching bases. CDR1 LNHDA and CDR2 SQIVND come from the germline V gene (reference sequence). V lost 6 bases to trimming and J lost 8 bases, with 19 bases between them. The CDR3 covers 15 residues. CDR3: CASRKGGFATGELFF. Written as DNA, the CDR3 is TGTGCCAGTAGGAAGGGCGGGTTCGCTACGGGGGAGCTGTTTTTT.

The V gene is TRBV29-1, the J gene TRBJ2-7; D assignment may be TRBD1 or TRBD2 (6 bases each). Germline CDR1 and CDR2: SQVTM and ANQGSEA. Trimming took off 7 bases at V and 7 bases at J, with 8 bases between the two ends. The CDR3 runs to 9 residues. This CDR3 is CSGRGEQYF. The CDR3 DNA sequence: TGCAGCGGGAGGGGGGAGCAGTACTTC.

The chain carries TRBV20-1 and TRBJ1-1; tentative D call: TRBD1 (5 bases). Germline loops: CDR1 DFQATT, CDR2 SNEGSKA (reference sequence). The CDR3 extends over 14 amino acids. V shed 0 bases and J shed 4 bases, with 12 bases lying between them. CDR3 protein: CSARDWGGFTEAFF. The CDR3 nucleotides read TGCAGTGCTAGAGATTGGGGGGGATTCACTGAAGCTTTCTTT.

In DNA, the CDR3 is TGTGCCAGCAGCAAAGGCGGTAGCGGGTTGCAGGAGACCCAGCATTTT. Translating gives CASSKGGSGLQETQHF. The V gene is TRBV7-9, the J gene TRBJ1-5; D gene uncertain. Germline V lookup: CDR1 SEHNR, CDR2 FQNEAQ (reference sequence). The V end lost 5 bases, the J end lost 11 bases, and 25 bases lay between the germline ends. This CDR3 is built from 16 residues.

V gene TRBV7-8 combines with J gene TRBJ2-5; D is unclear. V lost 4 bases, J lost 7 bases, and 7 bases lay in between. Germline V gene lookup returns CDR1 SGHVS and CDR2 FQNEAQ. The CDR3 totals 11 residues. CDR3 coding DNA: TGTGCCAGCAGCTCCCCAGGGACCCAGTACTTC. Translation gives CASSSPGTQYF.

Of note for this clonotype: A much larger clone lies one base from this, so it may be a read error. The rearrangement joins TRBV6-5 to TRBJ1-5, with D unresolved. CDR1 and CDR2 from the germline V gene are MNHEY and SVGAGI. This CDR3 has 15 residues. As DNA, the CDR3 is TGTGCCAGCAGTTACTCGAATGCGAAGAATCAGTCCCAGCATTTT. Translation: CASSYSNAKNQSQHF.